These 15 T cell receptor beta chains share one sample of origin, sequenced in a study of CD8+ T cells in alopecia areata. Isolated RNA was reverse transcribed into cDNA used as the sequencing template. Method: immunoSEQ multiplex PCR; TCRdb's copy keeps in-frame clones and lacks some. Found here are 160,000 or so clones, 58% of them singletons; the top ten hold approximately 16%. Specified treatment: oral pan-JAK inhibitor, 5-10 mg twice daily. Specimen: CD4+ T cells sorted from blood, collected at approximately week 60, from a patient treated with tofacitinib. These receptor sequences come from a human donor with alopecia areata.

The DNA of the CDR3 is TGTGCCAGCAGCTTATGGGGCGGGGAGGCTGAAGCTTTCTTT. It encodes CASSLWGGEAEAFF. This chain connects TRBV13 to TRBJ1-1; D possibly corresponds to TRBD1 (5 bases). Germline CDR1 PRHDT, CDR2 FYEKMQ (reference sequence). V lost 2 bases and J lost 6, with 13 bases in between. This CDR3 is built from 14 residues.

The CDR3 DNA reads TGTGCCATCAGCGGGACCGGGGGCGGTAACGGCTACACCTTC. Amino acids: CAISGTGGGNGYTF. V gene TRBV10-3 combines with J gene TRBJ1-2; a weak D match, TRBD1 (6 bases). The CDR3 has 14 residues. The ends were cut back, 6 bases at V and 8 bases at J, with 19 bases in the middle. Per the germline V gene, CDR1 is ENHRY and CDR2 is SYGVKD.

This chain connects TRBV30 to TRBJ1-5, with D uncertain. CDR3 length: 13 residues. CDR1 and CDR2 from the germline V gene are GTSNPN and SVGIG (reference sequence). With 3 bases removed from V and 0 bases from J, the gap between germline ends came to 6 bases. CDR3 loop: CAWRANSNQPQHF. The CDR3 region has the DNA TGTGCCTGGAGAGCTAATAGCAATCAGCCCCAGCATTTT.

V gene TRBV4-1 combines with J gene TRBJ2-5, with a weak D call TRBD1 (5 bases). The V end was cut by 1 base, the J end by 3 bases, with 12 bases between. The CDR3 has 15 residues. Per the germline V gene, CDR1 is MGHRA and CDR2 is YSYEKL. The DNA of the CDR3 is TGCGCCAGCAGCCAAGTCGGAGCCAGGGAAGAGACCCAGTACTTC. This gives the protein CASSQVGAREETQYF.

V gene TRBV30 combines with J gene TRBJ2-2, with D possibly TRBD1 on 6 matching bases. Germline V gives CDR1 GTSNPN, CDR2 SVGIG (reference sequence). Trimming pared 3 bases from V and 7 bases from J, leaving 12 bases between. The CDR3 consists of 13 residues. The CDR3 nucleotides read TGTGCCTGGAGGTTCCAGGGGATCGGGGAGCTGTTTTTT. Amino acids: CAWRFQGIGELFF.

The chain uses TRBV9 and TRBJ1-6; D is unclear. The V end was cut by 6 bases, the J end by 7 bases, with 14 bases between. CDR1 and CDR2 (germline): SGDLS, YYNGEE. CDR3 size: 14 residues. CDR3 amino acids: CASNGPQTNSPLHF. CDR3 DNA: TGTGCCAGCAACGGGCCCCAAACGAATTCACCCCTCCACTTT. Based on the CDR3 plus reference TRBV9 and TRBJ1-6, the full variable domain is DSGVTQTPKHLITATGQRVTLRCSPRSGDLSVYWYQQSLDQGLQFLIQYYNGEERAKGNILERFSAQQFPDLHSELNLSSLELGDSALYFCASNGPQTNSPLHFGNGTRLTVT.

V gene TRBV6-5 combines with J gene TRBJ1-2; the D gene is possibly TRBD1 (5 bases). Germline V gene lookup returns CDR1 MNHEY and CDR2 SVGAGI. The CDR3 is 14 amino acids. Trimming left V 10 bases short and J 0 bases short, with 15 bases between. The CDR3 loop reads CATGGRRPNYGYTF. The DNA of the CDR3 is TGTGCCACCGGGGGTAGGAGGCCTAACTATGGCTACACCTTC.

The chain couples TRBV18 to TRBJ1-1; D is perhaps TRBD1 (5 bases). With 3 bases removed from V and 3 bases from J, the gap between germline ends came to 8 bases. Germline assignment: CDR1 KGHSH and CDR2 LQKENI. The CDR3 contains 13 residues. The CDR3 loop reads CASSPGQDTEAFF. CDR3 bases: TGTGCCAGCTCACCTGGACAAGACACTGAAGCTTTCTTT.

CDR3 DNA sequence: TGCAGCGCCCAACGGGGGGCAAGGGAAAAACTGTTTTTT. Its protein product is CSAQRGAREKLFF. V gene TRBV29-1 combines with J gene TRBJ1-4; the D gene is possibly TRBD1 (6 bases). Deletions cut 7 bases from V and 8 bases from J, with 17 bases between. CDR1 and CDR2 from the germline V gene are SQVTM and ANQGSEA. The CDR3 runs 13 residues.

In nucleotides, the CDR3 is TGTGCCATCAGTGAGTCGGGCGATTATAGCAATCAGCCCCAGCATTTT. Translating it yields CAISESGDYSNQPQHF. The chain uses TRBV10-3 and TRBJ1-5; D remains ambiguous. This CDR3 comprises 16 residues. V lost 0 bases and J lost 0, with 9 bases in between. CDR1 and CDR2 from the germline V gene are ENHRY and SYGVKD.

This chain links TRBV7-3 with TRBJ2-5, with D uncertain. The CDR3 is made up of 13 amino acids. Germline-derived CDR1 and CDR2 are SGHTA and FQGTGA. Between the trimmed V and J ends, which lost 5 bases and 5 bases, there was a span of 12 bases. The CDR3 is CASSLNTGETQYF. CDR3 coding DNA: TGTGCCAGCAGCCTAAATACCGGGGAGACCCAGTACTTC.

V usage is TRBV11-1 and J usage is TRBJ2-1; no reliable D call. Germline-derived CDR1 and CDR2 are SGHAT and FQDESV (reference sequence). V gave up 1 base and J gave up 5 bases, with 12 bases separating them. The CDR3 loop spans 15 amino acids. CDR3 nucleotides: TGTGCCAGCAGCTTAGTGAGTCTGGGTAACAATGAGCAGTTCTTC. Protein: CASSLVSLGNNEQFF.

The rearrangement joins TRBV29-1 to TRBJ2-2; D could derive from TRBD1 or TRBD2 (6 bases each). Trimming took off 0 bases at V and 0 bases at J, with 11 bases between the two ends. Germline V gives CDR1 SQVTM, CDR2 ANQGSEA. This CDR3 is 16 amino acids long. The CDR3: CSVEDWGAPNTGELFF. CDR3 in DNA: TGCAGCGTTGAAGATTGGGGGGCTCCGAACACCGGGGAGCTGTTTTTT.

This chain links TRBV30 with TRBJ1-1; 7 bases fit TRBD1. This CDR3 spans 13 amino acids. J lost 3 bases, V lost 0 bases, and 1 base had no gene match. Germline CDR1 GTSNPN, CDR2 SVGIG (reference sequence). In nucleotides, the CDR3 is TGTGCCTGGAGTGTCGACAGGGACACTGAAGCTTTCTTT. Translating it yields CAWSVDRDTEAFF.

The chain joins TRBV6-6 to TRBJ2-3; no clear D. Germline CDR1 and CDR2: MNHNY and SVGAGI (reference sequence). V lost 2 bases and J lost 5, with 11 bases in between. This CDR3 spans 14 amino acids. The CDR3 DNA reads as TGTGCCAGCAGTTACGGGCCCTCTGTAGATACGCAGTATTTT. This encodes CASSYGPSVDTQYF.